The entry below describes one T cell receptor (beta chain). Its antigen is not known. PCR used 60 Vbeta primers and 13 Jbeta primers. TCRdb keeps only in-frame clones here, not all; method: immunoSEQ multiplex PCR. The sample data list tens of thousands of clones. This entry belongs to a study of cytomegalovirus exposure and HLA in healthy donors. Study outcomes and limitations: Around 160 TCR beta chains were listed as cytomegalovirus-associated. In a later analysis, the majority of CMV-associated beta chains seemingly showed HLA restriction.

Sample: PBMCs. The clonotype originates from a young woman in good health and CMV-seronegative.

The chain's CDR3 is CASRRQSISGNTIYF. The CDR3 region has the DNA TGTGCCAGCAGGCGACAATCCATCTCTGGAAACACCATATATTTT. The chain has TRBV28 and TRBJ1-3; D unclear. The CDR3 length is 15 residues. Germline CDR1 reads MDHEN; CDR2 reads SYDVKM. Trimming stripped 6 bases from V and 0 bases from J, with 12 bases between.